The clone carrying this TCR beta chain was detected once. Antigen specificity is unknown. The repertoire was sequenced with immunoSEQ multiplex PCR; TCRdb's copy has only in-frame clones and lacks some. The sample comprises about 88,000 clones, under 95% of which are singletons, and 0.3% to 0.35% rests with the top ten. Germline V lookup: CDR1 MDHEN, CDR2 SYDVKM. The CDR3 extends over 15 amino acids. V trimming: 7 bases; J trimming: 1 base; junction bases outside the gene matches: 9. The sample belongs to a study of graft-versus-host responses after intestinal transplantation. Study-wide context: Every transplant recipient was induced with anti-thymocyte globulin, then maintained on tacrolimus and steroids for around 3 years. Study outcomes and limitations: Some patients had graft-donor T cell macrochimerism, and their allografts showed high graft-versus-host to host-versus-graft clonal ratios.

The source material was unstimulated CD4+ T cells sorted from spleen or lymph node cells, sampled before transplant. This chain joins TRBV28 and TRBJ2-7, with 8 positions matching TRBD1. The sequence came from a human donor who was the organ donor for an intestinal transplant. CDR3 DNA: TGTGCCAGCACCTCAGGGGACAGGCGATCCTACGAGCAGTACTTC. It yields the protein CASTSGDRRSYEQYF. The full variable domain, its missing parts supplied by reference TRBV28 and TRBJ2-7, is DVKVTQSSRYLVKRTGEKVFLECVQDMDHENMFWYRQDPGLGLRLIYFSYDVKMKEKGDIPEGYSVSREKKERFSLILESASTNQTSMYLCASTSGDRRSYEQYFGPGTRLTVT.